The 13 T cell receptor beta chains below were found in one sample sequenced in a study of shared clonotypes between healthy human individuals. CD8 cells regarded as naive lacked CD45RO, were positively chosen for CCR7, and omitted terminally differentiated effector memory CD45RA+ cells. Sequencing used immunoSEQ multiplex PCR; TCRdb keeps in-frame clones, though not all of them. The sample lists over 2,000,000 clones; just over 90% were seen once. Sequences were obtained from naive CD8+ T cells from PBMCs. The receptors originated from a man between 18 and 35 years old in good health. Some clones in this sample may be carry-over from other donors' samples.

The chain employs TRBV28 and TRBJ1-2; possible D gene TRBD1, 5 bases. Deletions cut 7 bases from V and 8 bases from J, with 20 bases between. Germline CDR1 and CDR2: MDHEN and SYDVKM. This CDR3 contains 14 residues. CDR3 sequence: CASTYRGTQWGYTF. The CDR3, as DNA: TGTGCCAGCACCTATCGCGGGACTCAGTGGGGCTACACCTTC.

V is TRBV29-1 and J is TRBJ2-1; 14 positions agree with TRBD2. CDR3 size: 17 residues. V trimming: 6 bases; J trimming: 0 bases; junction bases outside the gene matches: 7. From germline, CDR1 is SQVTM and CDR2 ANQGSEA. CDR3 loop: CSVAGLAGESSYNEQFF. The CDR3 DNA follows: TGCAGCGTAGCGGGACTAGCGGGGGAGAGCTCCTACAATGAGCAGTTCTTC.

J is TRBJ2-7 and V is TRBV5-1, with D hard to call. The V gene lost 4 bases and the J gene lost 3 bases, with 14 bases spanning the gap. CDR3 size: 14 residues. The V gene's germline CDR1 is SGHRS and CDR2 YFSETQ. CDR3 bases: TGCGCCAGCAGCGCGGACCTTCGCAACTACGAGCAGTACTTC. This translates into CASSADLRNYEQYF. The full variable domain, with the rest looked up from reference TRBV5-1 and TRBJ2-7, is KAGVTQTPRYLIKTRGQQVTLSCSPISGHRSVSWYQQTPGQGLQFLFEYFSETQRNKGNFPGRFSGRQFSNSRSEMNVSTLELGDSALYLCASSADLRNYEQYFGPGTRLTVT.

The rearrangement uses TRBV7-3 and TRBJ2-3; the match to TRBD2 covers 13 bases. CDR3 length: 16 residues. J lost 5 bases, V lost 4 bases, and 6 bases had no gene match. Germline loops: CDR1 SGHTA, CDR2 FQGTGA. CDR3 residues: CASSSLGLAGEDTQYF. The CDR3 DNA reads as TGTGCCAGCAGCTCCCTCGGACTAGCGGGAGAAGATACGCAGTATTTT.

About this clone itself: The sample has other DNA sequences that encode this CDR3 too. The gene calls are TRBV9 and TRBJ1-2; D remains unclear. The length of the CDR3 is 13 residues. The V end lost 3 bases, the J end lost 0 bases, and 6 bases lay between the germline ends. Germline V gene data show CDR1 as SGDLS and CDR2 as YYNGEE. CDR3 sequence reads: CASSGGANYGYTF. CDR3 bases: TGTGCCAGCAGCGGCGGGGCTAACTATGGCTACACCTTC.

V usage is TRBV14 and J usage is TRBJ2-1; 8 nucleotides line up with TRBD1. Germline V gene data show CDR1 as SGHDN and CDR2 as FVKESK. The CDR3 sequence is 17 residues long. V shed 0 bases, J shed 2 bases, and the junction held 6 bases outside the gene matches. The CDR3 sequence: CASSQEWTGRAYNEQFF. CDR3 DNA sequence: TGTGCCAGCAGCCAAGAGTGGACAGGGCGGGCCTACAATGAGCAGTTCTTC.

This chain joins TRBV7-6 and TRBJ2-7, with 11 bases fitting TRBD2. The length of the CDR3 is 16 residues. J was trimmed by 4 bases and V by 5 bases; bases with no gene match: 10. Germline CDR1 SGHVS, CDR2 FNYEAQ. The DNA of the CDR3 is TGTGCCAGCAGCCCAAGTACTAGCGGGAGTGGGTACGAGCAGTACTTC. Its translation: CASSPSTSGSGYEQYF.

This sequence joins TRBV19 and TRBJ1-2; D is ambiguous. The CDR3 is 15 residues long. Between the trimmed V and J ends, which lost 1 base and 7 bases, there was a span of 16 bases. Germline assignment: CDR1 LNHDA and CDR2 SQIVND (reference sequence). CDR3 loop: CASSIGAKSLTGYTF. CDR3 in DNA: TGTGCCAGTAGTATAGGGGCCAAGTCCCTTACTGGCTACACCTTC.

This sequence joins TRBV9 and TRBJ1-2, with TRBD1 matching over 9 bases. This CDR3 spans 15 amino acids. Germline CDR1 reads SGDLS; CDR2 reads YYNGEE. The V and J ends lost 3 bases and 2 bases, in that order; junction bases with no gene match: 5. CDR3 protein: CASSAEGTGNYGYTF. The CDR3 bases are TGTGCCAGCAGCGCCGAGGGGACAGGGAACTATGGCTACACCTTC.

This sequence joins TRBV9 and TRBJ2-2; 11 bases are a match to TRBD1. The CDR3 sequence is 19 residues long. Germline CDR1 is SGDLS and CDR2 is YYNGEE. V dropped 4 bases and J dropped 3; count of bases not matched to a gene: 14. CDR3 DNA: TGTGCCAGCAGCCTCCCTACGAAAGGACAGGGGGCCGACACCGGGGAGCTGTTTTTT. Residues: CASSLPTKGQGADTGELFF.

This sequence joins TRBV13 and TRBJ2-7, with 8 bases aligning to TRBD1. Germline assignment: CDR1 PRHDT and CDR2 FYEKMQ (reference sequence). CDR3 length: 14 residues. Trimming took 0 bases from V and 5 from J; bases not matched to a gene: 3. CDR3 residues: CASSLGRGLDEQYF. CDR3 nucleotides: TGTGCCAGCAGCTTAGGCAGGGGGCTCGACGAGCAGTACTTC.

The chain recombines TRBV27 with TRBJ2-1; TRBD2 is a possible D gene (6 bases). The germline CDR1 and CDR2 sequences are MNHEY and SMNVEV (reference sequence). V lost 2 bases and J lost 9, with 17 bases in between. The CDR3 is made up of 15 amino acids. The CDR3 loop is CASSLGRSTMGEQFF. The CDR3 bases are TGTGCCAGCAGTTTAGGGAGGAGTACCATGGGTGAGCAGTTCTTC.

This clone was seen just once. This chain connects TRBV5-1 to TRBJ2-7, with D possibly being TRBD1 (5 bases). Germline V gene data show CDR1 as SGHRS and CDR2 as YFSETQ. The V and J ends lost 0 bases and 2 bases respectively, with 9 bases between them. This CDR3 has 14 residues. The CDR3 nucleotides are TGCGCCAGCAGCTTGGCCACAGGAGCCTACGAGCAGTACTTC. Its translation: CASSLATGAYEQYF.